A single sample is the source of the 26 T cell receptor beta chains below, sequenced in a study of T cell responses to AZD1222 COVID-19 vaccine. The repertoire was sequenced with immunoSEQ multiplex PCR; TCRdb's copy has only in-frame clones and lacks some. The table records 93,000 or so clones, 80% to 90% of them present only once. Material: peripheral blood, obtained on day 0 of AZD1222 vaccination. The receptors were sampled from an adult in good health.

The chain joins TRBV18 to TRBJ2-3; either TRBD1 or TRBD2 may supply D (6 bases each). Germline values: CDR1 KGHSH, CDR2 LQKENI. The CDR3 extends over 20 amino acids. Between the trimmed V and J ends, which lost 1 base and 2 bases, there was a span of 25 bases. The CDR3 sequence: CASSPRSLGGPIYITDTQYF. The DNA of the CDR3 is TGTGCCAGCTCACCACGGTCTCTCGGGGGCCCTATATACATCACAGATACGCAGTATTTT. Drawing the rest from reference TRBV18 and TRBJ2-3, the complete variable domain is NAGVMQNPRHLVRRRGQEARLRCSPMKGHSHVYWYRQLPEEGLKFMVYLQKENIIDESGMPKERFSAEFPKEGPSILRIQQVVRGDSAAYFCASSPRSLGGPIYITDTQYFGPGTRLTVL.

The V and J genes are TRBV20-1 and TRBJ1-6, with D unresolved. The CDR3 spans 17 residues. Germline V gene sequence: CDR1 DFQATT, CDR2 SNEGSKA (reference sequence). Deletions cut 3 bases from V and 0 bases from J, with 15 bases between. Here the CDR3 DNA reads TGCAGTGCTAGTTCCCTTAGTGAGAGCTCCTATAATTCACCCCTCCACTTT. Amino acids: CSASSLSESSYNSPLHF.

The V call is TRBV5-6, the J call TRBJ2-7, with 11 bases identical to TRBD1. J gave up 6 bases and V 4 bases, and 9 bases lay outside the gene matches. The CDR3 sequence is 15 residues long. Germline values: CDR1 SGHDT, CDR2 YYEEEE. CDR3 region: CASSLGAGTGGEQYF. Written as DNA, the CDR3 is TGTGCCAGCAGCCTTGGGGCCGGGACAGGGGGCGAGCAGTACTTC.

V gene TRBV7-2 combines with J gene TRBJ1-5; D gene uncertain. Looked up from germline, CDR1 is SGHTA and CDR2 is FQGNSA. V lost 0 bases and J lost 1, with 19 bases in between. The CDR3 sequence is 19 residues long. DNA of the CDR3: TGTGCCAGCAGCTTAGCTCAAGCCGGCGGATTTCGGAGCAATCAGCCCCAGCATTTT. Protein sequence: CASSLAQAGGFRSNQPQHF.

The V call is TRBV28, the J call TRBJ1-2; a weak D match, TRBD1 (5 bases). The germline CDR1 and CDR2 sequences are MDHEN and SYDVKM. There are 12 residues in the CDR3. Deletions cut 9 bases from V and 6 bases from J, with 14 bases between. The chain's CDR3 is CASTGGIHGYTF. Here the CDR3 DNA reads TGTGCCAGTACTGGGGGGATCCATGGCTACACCTTC.

The chain links TRBV4-3 to TRBJ2-2; no reliable D call. The CDR3 totals 15 residues. The V and J ends lost 4 bases and 6 bases respectively, with 15 bases between them. Germline loops: CDR1 LGHNA, CDR2 YSLEER. CDR3 sequence reads: CASSLRAWDPGELFF. The CDR3 DNA sequence: TGCGCCAGCAGCCTAAGGGCGTGGGATCCCGGGGAGCTGTTTTTT.

Only one count was recorded for this clone. CDR3 sequence reads: CSASPQQETQYF. The CDR3 coding sequence is TGCAGTGCTAGTCCGCAACAAGAGACCCAGTACTTC. The V and J genes are TRBV20-1 and TRBJ2-5; D uncertain. Germline CDR1 and CDR2: DFQATT and SNEGSKA (reference sequence). The CDR3 has 12 residues. Trimming shortened V by 3 bases and J by 2 bases, and 7 bases separated the two germline ends.

The gene calls are TRBV28 and TRBJ1-1, with TRBD1 matching over 9 bases. Trimming took 6 bases from V and 8 from J; bases not matched to a gene: 13. CDR1 and CDR2 (germline): MDHEN, SYDVKM. CDR3 length: 15 amino acids. The CDR3 protein is CASRVAGTGGREAFF. Written as DNA, the CDR3 is TGTGCCAGCAGGGTAGCCGGTACAGGGGGCCGGGAAGCTTTCTTT.

A single count supports this clone. The chain couples TRBV27 to TRBJ2-7; weak D call: TRBD2 (6 bases). Germline CDR1 MNHEY, CDR2 SMNVEV (reference sequence). Deletions cut 3 bases from V and 9 bases from J, with 18 bases between. The CDR3 length is 14 residues. In DNA, the CDR3 is TGTGCCAGCAGTTTTGACGGGACTCCCGGCGGGCAGTACTTC. It is translated as CASSFDGTPGGQYF.

This chain uses TRBV19 with TRBJ2-1; 12 nucleotides align to TRBD1. From germline, CDR1 is LNHDA and CDR2 SQIVND (reference sequence). The J segment lost 6 bases and the V segment lost 7 bases, leaving 7 bases of the junction unmatched. The CDR3 covers 15 residues. The DNA of the CDR3 is TGTGCCAGTAACGGGGGGACAGGGGGCCGCAATGAGCAGTTCTTC. This gives the protein CASNGGTGGRNEQFF.

The chain recombines TRBV14 with TRBJ2-1, with no clear D. The V end was cut by 4 bases, the J end by 0 bases, with 16 bases between. CDR1 is SGHDN, CDR2 FVKESK, per germline. CDR3 size: 17 residues. CDR3 nucleotides: TGTGCCAGCAGCCTAGAGATTCGACTGAGCTCCTACAATGAGCAGTTCTTC. This sequence encodes CASSLEIRLSSYNEQFF.

This rearrangement joins TRBV4-2 to TRBJ2-7; maybe TRBD1 (6 bases). Germline V gene sequence: CDR1 LGHNA, CDR2 YNFKEQ. V was cut by 0 bases and J by 3 bases, with 9 bases left in between. CDR3 length equals 14 residues. The CDR3: CASSQEGGDYEQYF. The CDR3 DNA sequence: TGTGCCAGCAGCCAAGAAGGGGGAGACTACGAGCAGTACTTC.

This clone was picked up one time. The chain recombines TRBV28 with TRBJ2-3, with 9 bases that match TRBD2. The CDR3 is 16 residues long. Germline V gives CDR1 MDHEN, CDR2 SYDVKM. Trimming at V came to 3 bases and at J to 1 base, leaving 5 bases not matched to a gene. The CDR3 coding sequence is TGTGCCAGCAGTTTTATGGCGGGAGGGGGCACAGATACGCAGTATTTT. As protein: CASSFMAGGGTDTQYF.

Turning to this clone: The junction departs from the called germline gene at one end, perhaps through a read error. The genes are TRBV7-7 and TRBJ2-5; 9 positions agree with TRBD2. The CDR3 loop spans 16 amino acids. Germline loops: CDR1 SSHAT, CDR2 FNYEAQ (reference sequence). The CDR3 spells CASSLFLREGWGTQYF. The CDR3 coding sequence is TGTGCTAGCAGCTTATTTCTGCGGGAGGGCTGGGGGACCCAGTACTTC.

The chain combines TRBV29-1 with TRBJ2-1, with a possible D match to TRBD2 (5 bases). The germline V and J ends were trimmed by 1 base and 10 bases, with 14 bases remaining between them. The CDR3 is 13 amino acids. The V gene's germline CDR1 is SQVTM and CDR2 ANQGSEA. CDR3 amino acids: CSVEGGPEGEQFF. CDR3 bases: TGCAGCGTTGAAGGAGGCCCCGAGGGAGAGCAGTTCTTC.

The gene calls are TRBV24-1 and TRBJ1-1; 8 bases line up with TRBD1. Germline CDR1 and CDR2: KGHDR and SFDVKD. The CDR3 contains 13 residues. V shed 12 bases, J shed 0 bases, and the junction held 5 bases outside the gene matches. As DNA, the CDR3 is TGTGCCGCCCGGACAGGGCTGAACACTGAAGCTTTCTTT. Translation gives CAARTGLNTEAFF.

V usage is TRBV15 and J usage is TRBJ1-2, with D uncertain. The germline CDR1 and CDR2 sequences are LNHNV and YYDKDF (reference sequence). V was pared by 3 bases and J by 4 bases, with 6 bases between. The CDR3 extends over 12 amino acids. This chain's CDR3 is CATSRESYGYTF. DNA of the CDR3: TGTGCCACCAGCAGGGAGAGCTATGGCTACACCTTC.

CDR3 residues: CASSLTTGGGETQYF. CDR3 DNA sequence: TGTGCCAGCAGCCTCACCACCGGGGGCGGAGAGACCCAGTACTTC. J is TRBJ2-5 and V is TRBV3-1 (or the pseudogene TRBV3-2), with D perhaps given as TRBD1 or TRBD2 (6 bases each). The germline V and J ends were trimmed by 4 bases and 4 bases, with 16 bases remaining between them. The germline CDR1 and CDR2 sequences are LGHDT and YNNKEL (reference sequence). CDR3 size: 15 residues.

This clone showed up just once. This chain uses TRBV24-1 with TRBJ2-7; D possibly corresponds to TRBD2 (5 bases). Per the germline V gene, CDR1 is KGHDR and CDR2 is SFDVKD. The CDR3 totals 11 residues. Trimming removed 5 bases at V and 6 bases at J, with 7 bases between. The CDR3 nucleotides read TGTGCCACCAGTGTAGGGAGCGAGCAGTACTTC. This sequence encodes CATSVGSEQYF.

This sequence joins TRBV9 and TRBJ2-7; D is ambiguous. The germline gives CDR1 SGDLS, CDR2 YYNGEE. Trimming left V 0 bases short and J 2 bases short, with 21 bases between. This CDR3 contains 18 residues. This CDR3 is CASSVEDGSNSFTYEQYF. The CDR3 DNA follows: TGTGCCAGCAGCGTAGAAGACGGGTCGAACAGCTTTACCTACGAGCAGTACTTC.

The chain employs TRBV15 and TRBJ2-2; 9 bases map to TRBD1. The CDR3 covers 15 residues. Germline loops: CDR1 LNHNV, CDR2 YYDKDF (reference sequence). V was pared by 5 bases and J by 3 bases, with 4 bases of the junction left unmatched. The CDR3 nucleotides read TGTGCCACCAGCGTACGGACAGGGGACACCGGGGAGCTGTTTTTT. This codes for CATSVRTGDTGELFF.

The chain employs TRBV6-2 or TRBV6-3 and TRBJ2-7; 7 nucleotides align to TRBD2. Losses at the gene ends were 5 bases for V and 7 bases for J; bases not matched to a gene: 17. From germline, CDR1 is MNHEY and CDR2 SVGEGT. The CDR3 covers 16 residues. The DNA for the CDR3 is TGTGCCAGCAGTCGGACTACGGCGGGGCTAGCGGAGGAGCAGTACTTC. This encodes CASSRTTAGLAEEQYF.

The chain joins TRBV5-4 to TRBJ2-7, with unresolved D. The CDR3 loop spans 15 amino acids. V gave up 1 base and J gave up 0 bases, with 11 bases separating them. Germline CDR1 and CDR2: SGHNT and YYREEE (reference sequence). CDR3 sequence (DNA): TGTGCCAGCAGCTTGTCGGCAGGTACCTCCTACGAGCAGTACTTC. Its translation: CASSLSAGTSYEQYF.

This clone turned up a few times. V usage is TRBV27 and J usage is TRBJ1-4; no firm D call. This CDR3 has 13 amino acids. The germline V and J ends were trimmed by 6 bases and 8 bases, with 13 bases remaining between them. Germline V CDR1 and CDR2: MNHEY, SMNVEV (reference sequence). The CDR3 DNA is TGTGCCAGCAGAAACTACCCGGGGGAAAAACTGTTTTTT. Its protein is CASRNYPGEKLFF.

The chain links TRBV2 to TRBJ2-3, with D possibly being TRBD2 (6 bases). The length of the CDR3 is 15 residues. Trimming took 7 bases from V and 4 from J, leaving 18 bases between them. Germline CDR1 and CDR2: SNHLY and FYNNEI. The CDR3 here is CASKVTGEGSDTQYF. The CDR3, as DNA: TGTGCCAGCAAGGTTACGGGAGAAGGGTCAGATACGCAGTATTTT.

The chain uses TRBV7-2 and TRBJ2-5; maybe TRBD1 (6 bases). Trimming removed 2 bases at V and 2 bases at J, with 12 bases between. This CDR3 contains 15 residues. In germline, CDR1 is SGHTA, CDR2 FQGNSA. Here the CDR3 reads CASSLMGHKQETQYF. The DNA of the CDR3 is TGTGCCAGCAGCTTAATGGGACACAAACAAGAGACCCAGTACTTC.